This TCR beta chain appears in the sequencing data of a study of immune cell composition in non-small cell lung cancer. The overall study: Most cases were lung adenocarcinoma or squamous cell carcinoma. Study conclusions and caveats: TIL tumour reactivity correlated with maximal tumour-associated clone frequency in adenocarcinoma.

Normal lung was taken at the farthest possible site, at least 3 cm from tumour. DNA was extracted from unsorted cell suspensions stored frozen. This clone occurred once. Its specificity is not known. CDR3 length: 17 residues. The germline gives CDR1 SGHKS, CDR2 YYEKEE (reference sequence). V lost 1 base and J lost 0, with 14 bases in between. The method was immunoSEQ multiplex PCR; TCRdb's version includes in-frame clones alone and lacks a portion of them. The sample holds 6,400 or so clones, under 90% seen once. This receptor was obtained from a human donor with non-small cell lung cancer. Source material: non-adjacent lung tissue. The rearrangement joins TRBV5-5 to TRBJ2-4; TRBD1 is a possible D gene (6 bases). CDR3 amino acids: CASSLKGQELAKNIQYF. In DNA, the CDR3 is TGTGCCAGCAGCTTGAAGGGACAAGAACTAGCCAAAAACATTCAGTACTTC. Using reference TRBV5-5 and TRBJ2-4 for the parts outside the CDR3, the full variable domain is DAGVTQSPTHLIKTRGQQVTLRCSPISGHKSVSWYQQVLGQGPQFIFQYYEKEERGRGNFPDRFSARQFPNYSSELNVNALLLGDSALYLCASSLKGQELAKNIQYFGAGTRLSVL.